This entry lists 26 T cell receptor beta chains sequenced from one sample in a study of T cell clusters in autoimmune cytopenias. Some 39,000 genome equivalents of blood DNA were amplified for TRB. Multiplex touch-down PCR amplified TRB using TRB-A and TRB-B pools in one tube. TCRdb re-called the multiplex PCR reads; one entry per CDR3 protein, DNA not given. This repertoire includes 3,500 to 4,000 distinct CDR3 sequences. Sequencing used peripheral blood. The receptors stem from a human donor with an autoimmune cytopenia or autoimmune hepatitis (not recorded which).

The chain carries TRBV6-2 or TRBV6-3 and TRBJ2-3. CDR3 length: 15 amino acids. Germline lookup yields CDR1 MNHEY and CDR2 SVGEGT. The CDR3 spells CASSYSFSGTDTQYF.

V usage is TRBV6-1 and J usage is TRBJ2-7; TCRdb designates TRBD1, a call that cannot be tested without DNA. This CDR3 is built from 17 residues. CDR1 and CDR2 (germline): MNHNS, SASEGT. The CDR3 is CASSGGTGGRSSYEQYF.

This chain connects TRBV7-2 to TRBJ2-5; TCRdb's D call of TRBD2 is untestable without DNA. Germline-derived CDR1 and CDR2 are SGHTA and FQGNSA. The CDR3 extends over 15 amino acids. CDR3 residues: CASSREEDRLETQYF. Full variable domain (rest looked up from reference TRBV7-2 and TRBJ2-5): GAGVSQSPSNKVTEKGKDVELRCDPISGHTALYWYRQSLGQGLEFLIYFQGNSAPDKSGLPSDRFSAERTGGSVSTLTIQRTQQEDSAVYLCASSREEDRLETQYFGPGTRLLVL.

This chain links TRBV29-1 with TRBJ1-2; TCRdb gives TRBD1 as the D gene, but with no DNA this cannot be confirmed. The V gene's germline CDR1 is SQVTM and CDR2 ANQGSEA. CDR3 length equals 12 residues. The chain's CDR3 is CSVDTGSDGYTF. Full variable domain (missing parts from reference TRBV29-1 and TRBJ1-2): SAVISQKPSRDICQRGTSLTIQCQVDSQVTMMFWYRQQPGQSLTLIATANQGSEATYESGFVIDKFPISRPNLTFSTLTVSNMSPEDSSIYLCSVDTGSDGYTFGSGTRLTVV.

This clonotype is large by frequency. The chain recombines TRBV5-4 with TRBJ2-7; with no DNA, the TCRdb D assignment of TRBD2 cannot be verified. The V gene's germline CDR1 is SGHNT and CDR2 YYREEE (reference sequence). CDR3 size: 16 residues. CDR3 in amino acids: CASSLVGGTSSYEQYF. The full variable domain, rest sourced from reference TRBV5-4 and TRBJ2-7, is ETGVTQSPTHLIKTRGQQVTLRCSSQSGHNTVSWYQQALGQGPQFIFQYYREEENGRGNFPPRFSGLQFPNYSSELNVNALELDDSALYLCASSLVGGTSSYEQYFGPGTRLTVT.

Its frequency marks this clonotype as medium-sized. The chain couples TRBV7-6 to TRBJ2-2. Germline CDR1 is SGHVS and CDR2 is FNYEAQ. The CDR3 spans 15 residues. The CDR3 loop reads CASSCRVRNTGELFF.

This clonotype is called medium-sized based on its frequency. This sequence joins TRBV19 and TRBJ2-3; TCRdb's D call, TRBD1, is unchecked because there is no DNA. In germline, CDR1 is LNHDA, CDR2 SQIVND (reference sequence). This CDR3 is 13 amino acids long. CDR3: CASSISGTDTQYF.

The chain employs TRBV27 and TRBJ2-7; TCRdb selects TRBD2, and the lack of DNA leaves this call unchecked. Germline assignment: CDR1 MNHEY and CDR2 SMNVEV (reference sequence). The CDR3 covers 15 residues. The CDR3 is CASSSGTSGNYEQYF.

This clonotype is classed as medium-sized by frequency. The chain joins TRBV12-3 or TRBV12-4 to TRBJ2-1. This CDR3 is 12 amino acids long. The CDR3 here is CASSLGYNEQFF.

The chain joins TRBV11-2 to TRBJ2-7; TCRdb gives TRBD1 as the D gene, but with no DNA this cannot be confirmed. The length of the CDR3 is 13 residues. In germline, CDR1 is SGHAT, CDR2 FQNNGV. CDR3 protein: CASSFGPGGEQYF.

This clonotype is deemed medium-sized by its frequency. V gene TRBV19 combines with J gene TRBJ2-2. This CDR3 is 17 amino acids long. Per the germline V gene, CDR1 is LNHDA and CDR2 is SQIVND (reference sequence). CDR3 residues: CASSVEKRRRNTGELFF. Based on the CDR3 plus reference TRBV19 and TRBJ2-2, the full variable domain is DGGITQSPKYLFRKEGQNVTLSCEQNLNHDAMYWYRQDPGQGLRLIYYSQIVNDFQKGDIAEGYSVSREKKESFPLTVTSAQKNPTAFYLCASSVEKRRRNTGELFFGEGSRLTVL.

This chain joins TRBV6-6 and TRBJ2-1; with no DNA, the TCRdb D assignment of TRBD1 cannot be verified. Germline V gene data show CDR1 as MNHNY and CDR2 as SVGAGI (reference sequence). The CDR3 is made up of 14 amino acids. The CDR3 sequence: CASSLRTGSNEQFF.

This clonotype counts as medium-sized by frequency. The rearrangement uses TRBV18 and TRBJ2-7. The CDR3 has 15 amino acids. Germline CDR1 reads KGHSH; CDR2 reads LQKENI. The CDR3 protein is CASSPVAGSSYEQYF.

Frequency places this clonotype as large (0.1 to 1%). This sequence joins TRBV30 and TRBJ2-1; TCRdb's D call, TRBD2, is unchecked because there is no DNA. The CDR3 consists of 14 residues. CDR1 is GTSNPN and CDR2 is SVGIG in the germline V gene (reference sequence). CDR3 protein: CAWSFKRDYNEQFF. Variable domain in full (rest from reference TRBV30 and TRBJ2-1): SQTIHQWPATLVQPVGSPLSLECTVEGTSNPNLYWYRQAAGRGLQLLFYSVGIGQISSEVPQNLSASRPQDRQFILSSKKLLLSDSGFYLCAWSFKRDYNEQFFGPGTRLTVL.

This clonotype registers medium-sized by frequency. The CDR3 loop reads CASSIPGPSYEQYF. The gene calls are TRBV11-1 and TRBJ2-7. Germline V CDR1 and CDR2: SGHAT, FQDESV (reference sequence). The CDR3 extends over 14 amino acids.

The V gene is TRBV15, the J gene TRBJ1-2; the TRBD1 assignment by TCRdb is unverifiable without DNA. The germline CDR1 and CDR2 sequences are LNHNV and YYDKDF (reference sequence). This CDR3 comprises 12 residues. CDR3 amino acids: CATSRPGIGYTF.

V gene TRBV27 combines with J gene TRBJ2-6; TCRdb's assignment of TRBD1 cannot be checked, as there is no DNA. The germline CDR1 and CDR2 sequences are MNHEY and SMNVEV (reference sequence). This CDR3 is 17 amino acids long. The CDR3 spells CASSLTVNPSGANVLTF.

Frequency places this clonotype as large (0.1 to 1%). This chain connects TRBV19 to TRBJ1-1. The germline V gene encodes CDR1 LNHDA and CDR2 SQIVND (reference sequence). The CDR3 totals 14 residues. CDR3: CASSARAGGTEAFF.

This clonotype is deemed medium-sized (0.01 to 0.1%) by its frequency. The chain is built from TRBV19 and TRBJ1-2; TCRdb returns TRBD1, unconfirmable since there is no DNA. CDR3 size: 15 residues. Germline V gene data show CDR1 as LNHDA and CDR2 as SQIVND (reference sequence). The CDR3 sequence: CASSTTTGGNYGYTF.

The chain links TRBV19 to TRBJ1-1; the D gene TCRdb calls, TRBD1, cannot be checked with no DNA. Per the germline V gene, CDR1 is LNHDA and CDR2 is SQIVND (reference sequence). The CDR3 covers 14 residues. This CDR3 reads CASNHRTGGTEAFF.

This chain's CDR3 is CASRPDRASYEQYF. The V and J genes are TRBV6-4 and TRBJ2-7. Per germline, CDR1 MRHNA and CDR2 SNTAGT. The CDR3 has 14 residues.

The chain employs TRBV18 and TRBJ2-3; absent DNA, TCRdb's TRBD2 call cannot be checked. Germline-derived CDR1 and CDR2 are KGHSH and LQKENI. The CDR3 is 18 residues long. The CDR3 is CASSHLPGLAGELITQYF. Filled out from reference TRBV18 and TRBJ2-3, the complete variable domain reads NAGVMQNPRHLVRRRGQEARLRCSPMKGHSHVYWYRQLPEEGLKFMVYLQKENIIDESGMPKERFSAEFPKEGPSILRIQQVVRGDSAAYFCASSHLPGLAGELITQYFGPGTRLTVL.

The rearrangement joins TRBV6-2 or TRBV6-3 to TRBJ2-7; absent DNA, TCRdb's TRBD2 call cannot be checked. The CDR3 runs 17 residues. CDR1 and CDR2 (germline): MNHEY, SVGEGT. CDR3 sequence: CASSYGLAPVLTYEQYF.

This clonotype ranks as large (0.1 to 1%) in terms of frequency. CDR3 region: CSVDPDRDTGELFF. The V gene is TRBV29-1, the J gene TRBJ2-2; TCRdb calls TRBD1, which cannot be checked without DNA. CDR1 and CDR2 from the germline V gene are SQVTM and ANQGSEA. The CDR3 has 14 residues.

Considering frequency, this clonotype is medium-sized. The CDR3 reads CASSLIQGPPQETQYF. V and J are TRBV5-6 and TRBJ2-5; TCRdb's D call, TRBD1, is unchecked because there is no DNA. The CDR3 contains 16 residues. The germline V gene encodes CDR1 SGHDT and CDR2 YYEEEE.

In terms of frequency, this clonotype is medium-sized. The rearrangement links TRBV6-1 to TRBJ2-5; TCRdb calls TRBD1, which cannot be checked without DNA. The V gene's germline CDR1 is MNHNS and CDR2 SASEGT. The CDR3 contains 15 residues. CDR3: CASSFNRGFGETQYF.